This TCR beta chain originates from a study of cytomegalovirus exposure and HLA in healthy donors. Overall study context: As released early, the data held 70 million to 95 million unique TCRs from HLA-typed donors.

PCR used 60 Vbeta primers and 13 Jbeta primers. TCRdb keeps only in-frame clones here, not all; method: immunoSEQ multiplex PCR. The sample includes about 140,000 clones, 75% to 90% of them seen just once. This clone was picked up one time. This receptor was taken from a female donor in good health and CMV-seronegative. The sequenced material came from PBMCs.

This chain's CDR3 is CASRQGNYGYTF. CDR3 sequence (DNA): TGCGCCAGCAGACAGGGAAACTATGGCTACACCTTC. The rearrangement uses TRBV5-1 and TRBJ1-2; D possibly corresponds to TRBD1 (6 bases). Germline V CDR1 and CDR2: SGHRS, YFSETQ. V was pared by 5 bases and J by 2 bases, with 7 bases between. This CDR3 is built from 12 residues.